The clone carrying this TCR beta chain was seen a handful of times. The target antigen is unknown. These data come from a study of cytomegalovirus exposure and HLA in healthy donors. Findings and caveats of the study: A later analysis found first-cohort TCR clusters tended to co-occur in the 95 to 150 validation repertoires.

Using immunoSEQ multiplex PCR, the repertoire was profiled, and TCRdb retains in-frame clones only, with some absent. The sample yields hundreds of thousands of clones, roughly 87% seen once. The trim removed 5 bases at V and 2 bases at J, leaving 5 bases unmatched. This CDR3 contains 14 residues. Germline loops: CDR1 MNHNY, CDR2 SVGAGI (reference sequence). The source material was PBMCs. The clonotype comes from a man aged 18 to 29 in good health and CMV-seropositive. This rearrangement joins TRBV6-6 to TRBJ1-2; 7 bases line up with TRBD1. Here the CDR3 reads CASSQDRSNYGYTF. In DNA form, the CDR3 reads TGTGCCAGCAGTCAGGACAGGAGCAACTATGGCTACACCTTC.